The 5 T cell receptor beta chains below were found in one sample sequenced in a study of OX40 agonist ivuxolimab in advanced cancers. TCRdb's table, derived via immunoSEQ multiplex PCR, lists solely in-frame clones and lacks some. The table shows around 64,000 clones, with about 83% occurring only once. The starting material was CD4+ or CD8+ T cells sorted from blood, obtained in a trial of the OX40 agonist ivuxolimab. Every receptor here comes from an adult with an advanced solid tumor such as melanoma, head and neck, liver or kidney cancer.

This clone was recorded once. The chain links TRBV5-6 to TRBJ2-7, with D unresolved. Germline assignment: CDR1 SGHDT and CDR2 YYEEEE. The CDR3 is 11 residues long. Deletions cut 0 bases from V and 3 bases from J, with 1 base between. The CDR3 reads CASSLDYEQYF. The CDR3 nucleotides read TGTGCCAGCAGCTTGGACTACGAGCAGTACTTC.

This chain joins TRBV6-1 and TRBJ1-5; D is unresolved. The CDR3 covers 17 residues. Germline loops: CDR1 MNHNS, CDR2 SASEGT. The V end was cut by 0 bases, the J end by 2 bases, with 14 bases between. CDR3 protein: CASSEASIRGGNQPQHF. As DNA, the CDR3 is TGTGCCAGCAGTGAAGCTTCAATTCGGGGTGGCAATCAGCCCCAGCATTTT.

V gene TRBV7-3 combines with J gene TRBJ2-5; 7 bases fit TRBD1. CDR1 is SGHTA and CDR2 is FQGTGA in the germline V gene. Trimming at V came to 5 bases and at J to 4 bases, leaving 4 bases not matched to a gene. The CDR3 is made up of 13 amino acids. The CDR3 loop reads CASSRDRAETQYF. CDR3 coding DNA: TGTGCCAGCAGCCGCGACAGGGCAGAGACCCAGTACTTC.

The chain couples TRBV27 to TRBJ2-5, with 14 nucleotides matching TRBD2. Germline trimming cut 5 bases from V and 5 bases from J; bases unmatched to any gene: 13. CDR3 length equals 18 residues. The germline V gene has CDR1 MNHEY and CDR2 SMNVEV (reference sequence). The CDR3 DNA follows: TGTGCCAGCAGTCAACTAGGGGGGACTAGCGGGAGAGGTGAGACCCAGTACTTC. It codes for CASSQLGGTSGRGETQYF.

The V gene is TRBV7-8, the J gene TRBJ2-7; D possibly corresponds to TRBD2 (6 bases). Germline loops: CDR1 SGHVS, CDR2 FQNEAQ. CDR3 length equals 17 residues. V was pared by 4 bases and J by 6 bases, with 25 bases between. CDR3 loop: CASSSHAIRDSRREQYF. Written as DNA, the CDR3 is TGTGCCAGCAGCTCCCACGCCATACGGGACTCCCGCCGCGAGCAGTACTTC.